This entry lists 26 T cell receptor beta chains sequenced from one sample in a study of OX40 agonist ivuxolimab in advanced cancers. Sequencing was performed with immunoSEQ multiplex PCR; in TCRdb, only in-frame clones are kept and a portion is missing. This table has under 50,000 clones, 92% appearing once. The sequencing here drew on CD4+ or CD8+ T cells sorted from blood, taken in a trial of the OX40 agonist ivuxolimab. The receptor set was obtained from an adult with an advanced solid tumor such as melanoma, head and neck, liver or kidney cancer.

The rearrangement joins TRBV2 to TRBJ2-1; 11 bases line up with TRBD2. Trimming took 11 bases from V and 12 from J; bases not matched to a gene: 15. From germline, CDR1 is SNHLY and CDR2 FYNNEI. CDR3 size: 14 residues. CDR3 in amino acids: CAGEETSGKMRQFF. The CDR3 nucleotides are TGTGCCGGAGAGGAGACTAGCGGGAAAATGAGGCAGTTCTTC.

The V and J genes are TRBV7-8 and TRBJ2-7; perhaps TRBD2 as D (5 bases). CDR3 length equals 14 residues. CDR1 is SGHVS, CDR2 FQNEAQ, per germline. Trimming pared 5 bases from V and 5 bases from J, leaving 16 bases between. The CDR3 nucleotides are TGTGCCAGCAGCCGAGGGTTAGCGATCCACGAGCAGTACGTC. Translating gives CASSRGLAIHEQYV.

V gene TRBV15 combines with J gene TRBJ2-1; D might be TRBD1 (5 bases). Germline values: CDR1 LNHNV, CDR2 YYDKDF (reference sequence). V shed 1 base and J shed 9 bases, with 22 bases lying between them. There are 17 residues in the CDR3. As DNA, the CDR3 is TGTGCCACCAGCAGAGTTTGGCCCGGACAAAATCATATTGAGCAGTTCTTC. Protein: CATSRVWPGQNHIEQFF.

This clone was recorded once. This chain joins TRBV2 and TRBJ2-3; no reliable D call. The germline gives CDR1 SNHLY, CDR2 FYNNEI. The CDR3 runs 12 residues. V was shortened by 6 bases and J by 6 bases, with 10 bases between the two germline ends. For the CDR3, the DNA is TGTGCCAGCAGGGCCCTGGTGGATACGCAGTATTTT. Its translation is CASRALVDTQYF. The full variable domain, with the rest looked up from reference TRBV2 and TRBJ2-3, is EPEVTQTPSHQVTQMGQEVILRCVPISNHLYFYWYRQILGQKVEFLVSFYNNEISEKSEIFDDQFSVERPDGSNFTLKIRSTKLEDSAMYFCASRALVDTQYFGPGTRLTVL.

As to this clone: A junction end diverges from the germline sequence, so it may reflect a read error. The gene calls are TRBV7-7 and TRBJ2-2; D possibly corresponds to TRBD2 (5 bases). Germline-derived CDR1 and CDR2 are SSHAT and FNYEAQ (reference sequence). This CDR3 contains 15 residues. Written as DNA, the CDR3 is TGTGCTAGCAGTGCAGGAGGAGGCCTGTCCGGGGAGCTGTTTTTT. Translated, it gives CASSAGGGLSGELFF.

J is TRBJ2-5 and V is TRBV9, with D possibly matching TRBD2 (6 bases). There are 15 residues in the CDR3. V was shortened by 3 bases and J by 7 bases, with 19 bases between the two germline ends. CDR1 and CDR2 (germline): SGDLS, YYNGEE. The CDR3 loop is CASSGGPALGGTQYF. CDR3 coding DNA: TGTGCCAGCAGCGGGGGACCAGCCTTGGGGGGGACCCAGTACTTC.

CDR3 coding DNA: TGCAGCGTTGAAGATAATGGCTATGGCTACACCTTC. As protein: CSVEDNGYGYTF. V is TRBV29-1 and J is TRBJ1-2, with no clear D. The CDR3 runs 12 residues. The ends were cut back, 0 bases at V and 4 bases at J, with 6 bases in the middle. Germline V gene data show CDR1 as SQVTM and CDR2 as ANQGSEA.

The V gene is TRBV2, the J gene TRBJ2-7, with 9 bases that match TRBD2. The CDR3 contains 18 residues. V lost 1 base to trimming and J lost 0 bases; unmatched junction nucleotides: 10. CDR1 and CDR2 (germline): SNHLY, FYNNEI. The CDR3 protein is CASSEGWSSGVDSYEQYF. The CDR3 nucleotides are TGTGCCAGCAGTGAAGGTTGGTCTAGCGGGGTAGACTCCTACGAGCAGTACTTC.

The genes are TRBV6-1 and TRBJ1-2; D gene ambiguous. This CDR3 is 11 amino acids long. Germline V CDR1 and CDR2: MNHNS, SASEGT. The V and J ends lost 4 bases and 6 bases respectively, with 6 bases between them. CDR3 nucleotide sequence: TGTGCCAGCAGTGGCGTCGATGGCTACACCTTC. This encodes CASSGVDGYTF.

The J gene is TRBJ1-5, the V gene TRBV7-9; the D gene is possibly TRBD1 (5 bases). Trimming removed 5 bases from V and 1 base from J, with 21 bases in between. The CDR3 has 18 amino acids. CDR1 SEHNR and CDR2 FQNEAQ come from the germline V gene (reference sequence). In DNA, the CDR3 is TGTGCCAGCAGCCACACCAACCGGGGCCGGGGAAGCAATCAGCCCCAGCATTTT. It codes for CASSHTNRGRGSNQPQHF.

The genes are TRBV29-1 and TRBJ1-1; D is ambiguous. CDR1 is SQVTM, CDR2 ANQGSEA, per germline. V lost 2 bases and J lost 4, with 8 bases in between. The CDR3 is 12 residues long. CDR3 in amino acids: CSVEPGATEAFF. As DNA, the CDR3 is TGCAGCGTTGAACCAGGTGCCACTGAAGCTTTCTTT.

In DNA, the CDR3 is TGTGCCAGCAGCCCCGGCACAGGTGGTAGCAATCAGCCCCAGCATTTT. Encoded protein: CASSPGTGGSNQPQHF. V usage is TRBV7-8 and J usage is TRBJ1-5; D perhaps matches TRBD1 (5 bases). The CDR3 sequence is 16 residues long. Germline-derived CDR1 and CDR2 are SGHVS and FQNEAQ. V lost 5 bases and J lost 0, with 14 bases in between. Filled out from reference TRBV7-8 and TRBJ1-5, the complete variable domain reads GAGVSQSPRYKVAKRGQDVALRCDPISGHVSLFWYQQALGQGPEFLTYFQNEAQLDKSGLPSDRFFAERPEGSVSTLKIQRTQQEDSAVYLCASSPGTGGSNQPQHFGDGTRLSIL.

The J gene is TRBJ2-3, the V gene TRBV10-3; 8 nucleotides align to TRBD2. This CDR3 has 16 amino acids. Per the germline V gene, CDR1 is ENHRY and CDR2 is SYGVKD. Trimming at V came to 2 bases and at J to 6 bases, leaving 10 bases not matched to a gene. For the CDR3, the DNA is TGTGCCATCAGTGAGGTTACTAGCGGCCAAGGGGATACGCAGTATTTT. This encodes CAISEVTSGQGDTQYF.

The V call is TRBV10-3, the J call TRBJ2-3; D is tentatively TRBD1 or TRBD2 (5 bases each). Per germline, CDR1 ENHRY and CDR2 SYGVKD. The ends were cut back, 4 bases at V and 2 bases at J, with 10 bases in the middle. The CDR3 length is 14 residues. Here the CDR3 reads CAISAGGFTDTQYF. CDR3 bases: TGTGCCATCAGTGCTGGGGGATTCACAGATACGCAGTATTTT.

The chain combines TRBV6-5 with TRBJ1-1; TRBD1 matches at 7 bases. CDR1 MNHEY and CDR2 SVGAGI come from the germline V gene. V was clipped by 5 bases and J by 4 bases; unmatched bases: 7. The CDR3 runs to 14 residues. CDR3 amino acids: CASSPTGVGTEAFF. CDR3 DNA sequence: TGTGCCAGCAGTCCAACAGGGGTGGGCACTGAAGCTTTCTTT.

The chain combines TRBV7-6 with TRBJ1-1, with D hard to call. Germline assignment: CDR1 SGHVS and CDR2 FNYEAQ. The CDR3 totals 10 residues. V lost 2 bases, J lost 7 bases, and 2 bases lay in between. CDR3 residues: CASSLIEAFF. CDR3 DNA: TGTGCCAGCAGCTTAATTGAAGCTTTCTTT. The full variable domain, rest sourced from reference TRBV7-6 and TRBJ1-1, is GAGVSQSPRYKVTKRGQDVALRCDPISGHVSLYWYRQALGQGPEFLTYFNYEAQQDKSGLPNDRFSAERPEGSISTLTIQRTEQRDSAMYRCASSLIEAFFGQGTRLTVV.

V usage is TRBV6-6 and J usage is TRBJ1-5; 9 bases line up with TRBD1. V was pared by 6 bases and J by 7 bases, with 10 bases of the junction left unmatched. Looked up from germline, CDR1 is MNHNY and CDR2 is SVGAGI (reference sequence). The CDR3 covers 15 residues. The DNA for the CDR3 is TGTGCCAGCAGAGACCCGGGACAGGGAAAACAGCCCCAGCATTTT. It encodes CASRDPGQGKQPQHF.

This clone was counted a few times. V is TRBV28 and J is TRBJ2-1; 9 bases line up with TRBD2. CDR1 is MDHEN and CDR2 is SYDVKM in the germline V gene. The length of the CDR3 is 14 residues. J gave up 4 bases and V 7 bases, and 5 bases lay outside the gene matches. CDR3 sequence: CASKPSGDYNEQFF. The DNA for the CDR3 is TGTGCCAGCAAGCCTAGCGGGGATTACAATGAGCAGTTCTTC.

As to this clone: The sample has other DNA sequences that encode this CDR3 too. The chain carries TRBV4-1 and TRBJ2-1; 13 bases line up with TRBD2. The germline CDR1 and CDR2 sequences are MGHRA and YSYEKL. J gave up 7 bases and V 3 bases, and 0 bases lay outside the gene matches. The CDR3 contains 14 residues. The CDR3: CASSQGLAGNEQFF. The CDR3 DNA is TGCGCCAGCAGCCAGGGACTAGCGGGGAATGAGCAGTTCTTC.

The chain has TRBV9 and TRBJ2-1, with a tentative D call TRBD1 (6 bases). The CDR3 is 16 residues long. V was pared by 4 bases and J by 5 bases, with 19 bases between. Germline assignment: CDR1 SGDLS and CDR2 YYNGEE. The CDR3 reads CASSSQRGGSDNEQFF. The DNA of the CDR3 is TGTGCCAGCAGCTCCCAGCGAGGGGGTAGCGACAATGAGCAGTTCTTC.

For this clone: Different DNA sequences within this sample yield the same CDR3. This chain uses TRBV6-5 with TRBJ2-1, with D tentatively TRBD1 or TRBD2 (5 bases each). With 8 bases removed from V and 2 bases from J, the gap between germline ends came to 13 bases. In germline, CDR1 is MNHEY, CDR2 SVGAGI. This CDR3 has 14 residues. The CDR3 sequence: CASGGTGPYNEQFF. Written as DNA, the CDR3 is TGTGCCAGCGGAGGAACGGGACCCTACAATGAGCAGTTCTTC.

The chain has TRBV4-3 and TRBJ1-1; D is unresolved. Germline CDR1 is LGHNA and CDR2 is YSLEER. The CDR3 loop spans 14 amino acids. Between the trimmed V and J ends, which lost 0 bases and 4 bases, there was a span of 9 bases. This CDR3 is CASSQDYAITEAFF. The CDR3 DNA follows: TGCGCCAGCAGCCAAGATTATGCGATCACTGAAGCTTTCTTT.

This sequence joins TRBV7-3 and TRBJ2-1; D gene unclear. The CDR3 runs to 15 residues. Germline values: CDR1 SGHTA, CDR2 FQGTGA. V was clipped by 0 bases and J by 1 base, with 7 bases between them. The CDR3 loop reads CASSLTGSSYNEQFF. The CDR3 DNA sequence: TGTGCCAGCAGCTTAACGGGGTCGTCCTACAATGAGCAGTTCTTC. Together with reference TRBV7-3 and TRBJ2-1, the CDR3 gives the full variable domain: GAGVSQTPSNKVTEKGKYVELRCDPISGHTALYWYRQSLGQGPEFLIYFQGTGAADDSGLPNDRFFAVRPEGSVSTLKIQRTERGDSAVYLCASSLTGSSYNEQFFGPGTRLTVL.

V usage is TRBV6-1 and J usage is TRBJ2-7; D may be TRBD1 (6 bases). The V end lost 10 bases, the J end lost 2 bases, and 15 bases lay between the germline ends. The V gene's germline CDR1 is MNHNS and CDR2 SASEGT. The CDR3 sequence is 13 residues long. The CDR3 here is CATWDIGPYEQYF. The CDR3 DNA reads TGTGCCACCTGGGACATAGGACCCTACGAGCAGTACTTC.

The chain carries TRBV6-6 and TRBJ1-1, with D unclear. The CDR3 totals 13 residues. Germline assignment: CDR1 MNHNY and CDR2 SVGAGI (reference sequence). Trimming removed 0 bases from V and 0 bases from J, with 2 bases in between. CDR3 nucleotides: TGTGCCAGCAGTTACTCCATGAACACTGAAGCTTTCTTT. It codes for CASSYSMNTEAFF.

The rearrangement uses TRBV7-3 and TRBJ2-5, with 11 bases matching TRBD2. The CDR3 runs 12 residues. The V gene end was trimmed by 6 bases and the J gene end by 14 bases; junction bases not matched to a gene: 8. CDR1 and CDR2 (germline): SGHTA, FQGTGA. This CDR3 reads CASSSGTSGFYF. The CDR3 bases are TGTGCCAGCAGTTCCGGGACTAGCGGATTTTACTTC.